One sample yielded the 9 T cell receptor beta chains listed below, sequenced in a study of T cell responses to AZD1222 COVID-19 vaccine. Sequencing was performed with immunoSEQ multiplex PCR; in TCRdb, only in-frame clones are kept and a portion is missing. Of roughly 95,000 clones listed, 92% were seen once; the top ten hold roughly 3.1%. This specimen was peripheral blood, taken 28 days after the second AZD1222 dose. These receptors all stem from an adult who received the AZD1222 COVID-19 vaccine.

The V gene is TRBV2, the J gene TRBJ1-5; D is ambiguous. The CDR3 is 17 residues long. V was shortened by 0 bases and J by 0 bases, with 12 bases between the two germline ends. Per germline, CDR1 SNHLY and CDR2 FYNNEI. In DNA, the CDR3 is TGTGCCAGCAGTGAAGCAGCAGCCATTTATAGCAATCAGCCCCAGCATTTT. Translated: CASSEAAAIYSNQPQHF.

V and J are TRBV5-1 and TRBJ2-3; 8 bases agree with TRBD1. Germline V gene data show CDR1 as SGHRS and CDR2 as YFSETQ. With V trimmed by 4 bases and J by 2 bases, 6 bases remained unmatched. CDR3 size: 15 residues. CDR3 nucleotide sequence: TGCGCCAGCAGCCTAGAGGACAGGGTCACAGATACGCAGTATTTT. It specifies CASSLEDRVTDTQYF.

This clone was detected only a few times. This chain connects TRBV6-5 to TRBJ1-2; D perhaps matches TRBD1 (6 bases). Trimming removed 5 bases from V and 8 bases from J, with 12 bases in between. Germline values: CDR1 MNHEY, CDR2 SVGAGI. The CDR3 is 12 amino acids. Written as DNA, the CDR3 is TGTGCCAGCAGTCCAGGGGTTTCCGGCTACACCTTC. It encodes CASSPGVSGYTF.

The CDR3 DNA reads TGTGCCAGCAGCCAGGCTAGCGGGGGGACGACCCAGTACTTC. Its protein product is CASSQASGGTTQYF. This rearrangement joins TRBV3-1 (or the pseudogene TRBV3-2) to TRBJ2-5, with 11 bases that match TRBD2. Germline trimming cut 3 bases from V and 7 bases from J; bases unmatched to any gene: 4. Germline V gene sequence: CDR1 LGHDT, CDR2 YNNKEL (reference sequence). CDR3 length: 14 amino acids.

The CDR3 region is CASWDAGRRSGNTIYF. CDR3 DNA sequence: TGTGCCAGTTGGGACGCCGGGCGCCGCTCTGGAAACACCATATATTTT. This chain uses TRBV19 with TRBJ1-3; D may be TRBD1 (5 bases). The germline V gene encodes CDR1 LNHDA and CDR2 SQIVND (reference sequence). Deletions cut 8 bases from V and 0 bases from J, with 17 bases between. The CDR3 contains 16 residues.

V usage is TRBV20-1 and J usage is TRBJ2-1, with 7 bases identical to TRBD1. Germline V gene sequence: CDR1 DFQATT, CDR2 SNEGSKA (reference sequence). The V segment lost 5 bases and the J segment 10 bases; nucleotides outside the gene matches: 5. CDR3 length equals 11 residues. CDR3 in DNA: TGCAGTGCTCGGGACAGTCGAGAGCAGTTCTTC. Translated: CSARDSREQFF.

This chain links TRBV11-2 with TRBJ2-1; possibly TRBD1 for D (6 bases). CDR3 length: 16 residues. V was pared by 5 bases and J by 1 base, with 15 bases between. CDR1 SGHAT and CDR2 FQNNGV come from the germline V gene. The CDR3 protein is CASSPAWGLSYNEQFF. Here the CDR3 DNA reads TGTGCCAGCAGCCCCGCGTGGGGGCTTTCCTACAATGAGCAGTTCTTC.

This sequence joins TRBV9 and TRBJ1-1; no reliable D call. The CDR3 totals 16 residues. Per germline, CDR1 SGDLS and CDR2 YYNGEE. V gave up 0 bases and J gave up 0 bases, with 12 bases separating them. The CDR3 nucleotides read TGTGCCAGCAGCGTAGGTCTTTCGGGAATGAACACTGAAGCTTTCTTT. It specifies CASSVGLSGMNTEAFF.

V and J are TRBV9 and TRBJ1-5; possibly TRBD1 for D (5 bases). Trimming took off 3 bases at V and 7 bases at J, with 17 bases between the two ends. CDR3 length: 15 residues. CDR1 and CDR2 (germline): SGDLS, YYNGEE. CDR3: CASSAGPTSAQPQHF. The DNA of the CDR3 is TGTGCCAGCAGCGCGGGACCGACTAGTGCGCAGCCCCAGCATTTT.